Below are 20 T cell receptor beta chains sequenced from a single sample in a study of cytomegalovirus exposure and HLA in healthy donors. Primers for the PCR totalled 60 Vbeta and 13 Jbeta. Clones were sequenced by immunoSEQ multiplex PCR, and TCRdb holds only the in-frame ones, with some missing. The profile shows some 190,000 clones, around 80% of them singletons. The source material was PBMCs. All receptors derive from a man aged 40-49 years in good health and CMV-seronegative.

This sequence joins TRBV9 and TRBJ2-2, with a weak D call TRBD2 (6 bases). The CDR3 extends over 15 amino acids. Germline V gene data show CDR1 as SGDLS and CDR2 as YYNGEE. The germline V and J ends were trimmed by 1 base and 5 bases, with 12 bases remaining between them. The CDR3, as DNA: TGTGCCAGCAGCGTATTGCAGGGAGGTACCGGGGAGCTGTTTTTT. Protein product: CASSVLQGGTGELFF.

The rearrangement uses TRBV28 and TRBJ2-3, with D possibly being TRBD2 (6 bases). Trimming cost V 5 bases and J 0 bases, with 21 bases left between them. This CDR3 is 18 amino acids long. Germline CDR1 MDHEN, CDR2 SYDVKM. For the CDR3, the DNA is TGTGCCAGCAGTCTTCCCCGGGGGTGGGCAGTCAGCACAGATACGCAGTATTTT. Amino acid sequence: CASSLPRGWAVSTDTQYF.

CDR3 sequence reads: CASSSKSSGGSGNTIYF. The CDR3 DNA follows: TGTGCCAGCAGCTCAAAAAGCTCAGGGGGTAGTGGAAACACCATATATTTT. The genes are TRBV9 and TRBJ1-3, with 7 bases lining up with TRBD1. This CDR3 comprises 17 residues. Germline lookup yields CDR1 SGDLS and CDR2 YYNGEE. Germline trimming cut 4 bases from V and 3 bases from J; bases unmatched to any gene: 13.

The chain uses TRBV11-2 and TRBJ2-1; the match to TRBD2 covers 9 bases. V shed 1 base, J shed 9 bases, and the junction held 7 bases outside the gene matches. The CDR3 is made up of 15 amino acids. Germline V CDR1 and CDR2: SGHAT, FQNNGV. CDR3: CASSLGRRGGLEQFF. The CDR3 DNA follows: TGTGCCAGCAGCTTAGGACGGCGGGGGGGCCTTGAGCAGTTCTTC.

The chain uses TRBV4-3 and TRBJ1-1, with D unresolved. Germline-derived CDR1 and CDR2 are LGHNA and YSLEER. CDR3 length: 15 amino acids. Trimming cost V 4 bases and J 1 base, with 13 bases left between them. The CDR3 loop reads CASSRQETTNTEAFF. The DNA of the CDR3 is TGCGCCAGCAGCCGCCAAGAAACTACGAACACTGAAGCTTTCTTT.

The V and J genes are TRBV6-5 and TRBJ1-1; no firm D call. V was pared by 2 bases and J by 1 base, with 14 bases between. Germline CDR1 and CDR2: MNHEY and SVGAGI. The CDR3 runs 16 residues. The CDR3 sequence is CASSYRVGRANTEAFF. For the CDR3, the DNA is TGTGCCAGCAGTTACCGGGTGGGGAGGGCGAACACTGAAGCTTTCTTT.

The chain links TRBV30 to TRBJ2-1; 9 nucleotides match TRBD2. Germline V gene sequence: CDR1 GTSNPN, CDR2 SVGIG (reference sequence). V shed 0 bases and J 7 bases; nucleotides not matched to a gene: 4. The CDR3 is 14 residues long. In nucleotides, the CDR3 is TGTGCCTGGAGTGTACGCGGGGGGGCTAATGAGCAGTTCTTC. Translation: CAWSVRGGANEQFF.

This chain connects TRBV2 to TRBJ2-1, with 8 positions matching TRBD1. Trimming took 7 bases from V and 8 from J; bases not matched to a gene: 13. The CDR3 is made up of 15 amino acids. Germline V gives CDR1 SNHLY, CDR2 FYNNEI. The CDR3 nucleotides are TGTGCCAGCACAGGCAGGGGGCGCGGGATCGATGAGCAGTTCTTC. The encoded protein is CASTGRGRGIDEQFF.

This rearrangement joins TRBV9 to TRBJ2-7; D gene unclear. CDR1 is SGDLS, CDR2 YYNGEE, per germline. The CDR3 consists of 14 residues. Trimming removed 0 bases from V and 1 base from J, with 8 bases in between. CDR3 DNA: TGTGCCAGCAGCGTAGGGCCCATATCCTACGAGCAGTACTTC. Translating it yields CASSVGPISYEQYF.

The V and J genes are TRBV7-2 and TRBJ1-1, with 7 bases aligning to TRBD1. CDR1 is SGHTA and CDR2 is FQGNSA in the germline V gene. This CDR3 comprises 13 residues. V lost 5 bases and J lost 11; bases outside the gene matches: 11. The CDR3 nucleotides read TGTGCCAGCAGCCCAAACAGGGGCCAGCGGGCTTTCTTT. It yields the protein CASSPNRGQRAFF.

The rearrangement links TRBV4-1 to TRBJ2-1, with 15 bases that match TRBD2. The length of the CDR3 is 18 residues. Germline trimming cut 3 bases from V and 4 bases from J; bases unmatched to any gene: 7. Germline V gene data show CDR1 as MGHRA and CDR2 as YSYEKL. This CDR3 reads CASSHLPGLAGGYNEQFF. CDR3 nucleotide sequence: TGCGCCAGCAGCCATCTCCCGGGACTAGCGGGGGGATACAATGAGCAGTTCTTC.

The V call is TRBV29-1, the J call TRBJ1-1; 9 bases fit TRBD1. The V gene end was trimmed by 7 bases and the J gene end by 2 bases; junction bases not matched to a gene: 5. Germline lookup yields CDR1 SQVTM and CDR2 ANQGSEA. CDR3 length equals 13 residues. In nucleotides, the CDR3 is TGCAGCGCTTACACAGGGGGCAACACTGAAGCTTTCTTT. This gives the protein CSAYTGGNTEAFF.

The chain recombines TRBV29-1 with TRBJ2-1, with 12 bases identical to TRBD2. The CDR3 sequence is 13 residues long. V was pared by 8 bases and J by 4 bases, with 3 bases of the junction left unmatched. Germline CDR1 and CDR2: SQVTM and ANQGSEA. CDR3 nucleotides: TGCAGCCTTGGGACTAGCGGGTACAATGAGCAGTTCTTC. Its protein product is CSLGTSGYNEQFF.

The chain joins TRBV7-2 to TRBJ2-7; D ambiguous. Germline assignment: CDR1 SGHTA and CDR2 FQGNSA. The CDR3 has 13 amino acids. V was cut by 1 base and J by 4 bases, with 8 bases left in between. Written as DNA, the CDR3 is TGTGCCAGCAGCTTAGGGGTCAGGTACGAGCAGTACTTC. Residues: CASSLGVRYEQYF.

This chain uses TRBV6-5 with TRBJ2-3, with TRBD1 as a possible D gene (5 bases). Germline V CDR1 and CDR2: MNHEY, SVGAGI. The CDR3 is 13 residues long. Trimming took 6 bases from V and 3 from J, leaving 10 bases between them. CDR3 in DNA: TGTGCCAGCAGGCCAACAGGTACAGATACGCAGTATTTT. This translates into CASRPTGTDTQYF.

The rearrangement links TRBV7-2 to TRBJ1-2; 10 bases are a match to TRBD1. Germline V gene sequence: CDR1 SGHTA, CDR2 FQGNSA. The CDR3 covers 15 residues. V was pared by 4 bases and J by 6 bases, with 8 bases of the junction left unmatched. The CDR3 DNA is TGTGCCAGCAGCTCCATACTGGGACAGGGGAATGGCTACACCTTC. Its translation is CASSSILGQGNGYTF.

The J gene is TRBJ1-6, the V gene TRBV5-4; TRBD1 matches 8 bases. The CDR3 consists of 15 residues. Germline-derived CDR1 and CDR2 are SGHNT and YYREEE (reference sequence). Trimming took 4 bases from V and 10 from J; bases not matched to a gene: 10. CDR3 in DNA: TGTGCCAGCAGCGCCAGGCAGGGGGCGGTATCACCCCTCCACTTT. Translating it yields CASSARQGAVSPLHF.

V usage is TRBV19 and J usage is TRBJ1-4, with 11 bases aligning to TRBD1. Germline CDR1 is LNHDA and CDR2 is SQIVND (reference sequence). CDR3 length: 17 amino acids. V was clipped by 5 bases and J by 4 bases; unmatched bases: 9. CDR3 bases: TGTGCCAGTAGTGGTGGACAGGGGGCTTGGGTTAATGAAAAACTGTTTTTT. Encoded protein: CASSGGQGAWVNEKLFF. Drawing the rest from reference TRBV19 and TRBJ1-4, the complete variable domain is DGGITQSPKYLFRKEGQNVTLSCEQNLNHDAMYWYRQDPGQGLRLIYYSQIVNDFQKGDIAEGYSVSREKKESFPLTVTSAQKNPTAFYLCASSGGQGAWVNEKLFFGSGTQLSVL.

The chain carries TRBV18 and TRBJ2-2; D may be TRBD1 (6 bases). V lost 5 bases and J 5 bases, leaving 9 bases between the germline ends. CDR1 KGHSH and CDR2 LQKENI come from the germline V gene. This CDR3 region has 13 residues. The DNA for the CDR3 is TGTGCCAGCTCATCCGGACAGACCGGGGAGCTGTTTTTT. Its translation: CASSSGQTGELFF.

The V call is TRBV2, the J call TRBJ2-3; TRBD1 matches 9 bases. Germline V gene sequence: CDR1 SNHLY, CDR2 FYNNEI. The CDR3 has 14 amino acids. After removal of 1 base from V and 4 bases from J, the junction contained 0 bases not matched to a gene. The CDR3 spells CASSEGDRADTQYF. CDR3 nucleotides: TGTGCCAGCAGTGAAGGGGACAGGGCAGATACGCAGTATTTT.